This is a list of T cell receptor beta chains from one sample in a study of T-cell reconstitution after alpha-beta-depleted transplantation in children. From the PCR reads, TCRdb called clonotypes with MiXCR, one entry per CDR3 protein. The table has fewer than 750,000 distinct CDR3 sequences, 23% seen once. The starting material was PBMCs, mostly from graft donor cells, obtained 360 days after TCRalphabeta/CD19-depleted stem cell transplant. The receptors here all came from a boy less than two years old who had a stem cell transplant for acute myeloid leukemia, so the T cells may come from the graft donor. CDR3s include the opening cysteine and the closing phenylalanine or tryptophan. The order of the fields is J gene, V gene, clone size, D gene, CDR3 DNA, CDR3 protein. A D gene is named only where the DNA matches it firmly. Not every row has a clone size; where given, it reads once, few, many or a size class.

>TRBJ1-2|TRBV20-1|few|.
TGCAGTGCTAGCGGGAATTCGGTCTATGGCTACACCTTC
CSASGNSVYGYTF
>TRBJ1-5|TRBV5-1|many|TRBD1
TGCGCCAGCAGCCCCCGGGACAGGCGACAGCCCCAGCATTTT
CASSPRDRRQPQHF
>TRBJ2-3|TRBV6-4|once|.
TGTGCCAGCAGTGAAGGTTCGGGACCGACCTCCACAGATACGCAGTATTTT
CASSEGSGPTSTDTQYF
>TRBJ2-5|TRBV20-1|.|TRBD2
TGCAGTGCCTGGGAGGCGGGGGTGACCCAAGAGACCCAGTACTTC
CSAWEAGVTQETQYF
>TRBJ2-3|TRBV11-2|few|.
TGTGCCAGCAGCTTAATTGGTCATGGAGAGGATACGCAGTATTTT
CASSLIGHGEDTQYF
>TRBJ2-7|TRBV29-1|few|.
TGCAGCGTGAGAACCCCAGGGTCGGACAACGCCTTAAGCTCCTACGAGCAGTACTTC
CSVRTPGSDNALSSYEQYF
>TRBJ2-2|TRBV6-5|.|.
TGTGCCAGCAGTTACACAGATAACACCGGGGAGCTGTTTTTT
CASSYTDNTGELFF
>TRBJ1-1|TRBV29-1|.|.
TGCAGCGTTGAAGTTTCCGGCGGTTTCACTGAAGCTTTCTTT
CSVEVSGGFTEAFF
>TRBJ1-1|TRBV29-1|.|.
TGCAGCGTTCTGGGACAACTGAACACTGAAGCTTTCTTT
CSVLGQLNTEAFF
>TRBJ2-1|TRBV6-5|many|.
TGTGCCAGCCTCGGACAGAGAAGAGCCCATGAGCAGTTCTTC
CASLGQRRAHEQFF
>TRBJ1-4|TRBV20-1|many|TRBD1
TGCAGTGCTAGCCCGGGGACAGGTCTTAATGAAAAACTGTTTTTT
CSASPGTGLNEKLFF
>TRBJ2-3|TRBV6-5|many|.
TGTGCCAGCAGTTACTCGGCCAGGGGAACAGATACGCAGTATTTT
CASSYSARGTDTQYF
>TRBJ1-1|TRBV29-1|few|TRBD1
TGCAGCGTCAGACAGGGATTGAACACTGAAGCTTTCTTT
CSVRQGLNTEAFF
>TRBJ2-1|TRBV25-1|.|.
TGTGCCAGCAGTGAATTTGTGGGAACAGGGCTTGATGAGCAGTTCTTC
CASSEFVGTGLDEQFF
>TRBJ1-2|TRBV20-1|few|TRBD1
TGCAGTGCTACTCGGGGGACAGGGGTCGGCTACACCTTC
CSATRGTGVGYTF
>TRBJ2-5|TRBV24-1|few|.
TGTGCCACCAGTGATTCCTGGGGTGAGACCCAGTACTTC
CATSDSWGETQYF
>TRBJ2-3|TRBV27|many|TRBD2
TGTGCCAGCAGTTGGAATAGCGGGGGGAGCACAGATACGCAGTATTTT
CASSWNSGGSTDTQYF
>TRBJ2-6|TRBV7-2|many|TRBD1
TGTGCCAGCAGCTTAGCGAACAGGGGGACGTCTGGGGCCAACGTCCTGACTTTC
CASSLANRGTSGANVLTF
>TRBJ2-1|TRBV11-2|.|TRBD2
TGTGCCAGCAGCTTAGAACCATCGGGGGGGGGTTACAATGAGCAGTTCTTC
CASSLEPSGGGYNEQFF
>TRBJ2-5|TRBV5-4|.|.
TGTGCCAGCAGCTTGATCCGGGCCTTAAGTGGGTTCGCACAAGAGACCCAGTACTTC
CASSLIRALSGFAQETQYF
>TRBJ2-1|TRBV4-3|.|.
TGCGCCAGCAGCGTCCGGGGGCCCTCCTACAATGAGCAGTTCTTC
CASSVRGPSYNEQFF
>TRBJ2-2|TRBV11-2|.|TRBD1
TGTGCCAGCAGCTTTGGAACAGGGGCCGGGGAGCTGTTTTTT
CASSFGTGAGELFF
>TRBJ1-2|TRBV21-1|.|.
TGTGCCAGCCGAGCGGGGAACTATGGCTACACCTTC
CASRAGNYGYTF
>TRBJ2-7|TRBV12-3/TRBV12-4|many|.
TGTGCCAGCAGTCCCAAGGGAGTAAGGGCCTACGAGCAGTACTTC
CASSPKGVRAYEQYF
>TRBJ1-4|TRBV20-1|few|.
TGCAGTGCTAGACCCCGAACAGGGACAAAACTGTTTTTT
CSARPRTGTKLFF
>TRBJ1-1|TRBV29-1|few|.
TGCAGCGTTGTGGTCGGGGCAACTGAAGCTTTCTTT
CSVVVGATEAFF
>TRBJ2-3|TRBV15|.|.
TGTGCCACCAGCACCTTAGATACGCAGTATTTT
CATSTLDTQYF
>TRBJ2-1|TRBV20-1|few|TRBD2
TGCAGTGCTAGTGGGGTTAGCGGGGGGACCAGGAGCTCCTACAATGAGCAGTTCTTC
CSASGVSGGTRSSYNEQFF